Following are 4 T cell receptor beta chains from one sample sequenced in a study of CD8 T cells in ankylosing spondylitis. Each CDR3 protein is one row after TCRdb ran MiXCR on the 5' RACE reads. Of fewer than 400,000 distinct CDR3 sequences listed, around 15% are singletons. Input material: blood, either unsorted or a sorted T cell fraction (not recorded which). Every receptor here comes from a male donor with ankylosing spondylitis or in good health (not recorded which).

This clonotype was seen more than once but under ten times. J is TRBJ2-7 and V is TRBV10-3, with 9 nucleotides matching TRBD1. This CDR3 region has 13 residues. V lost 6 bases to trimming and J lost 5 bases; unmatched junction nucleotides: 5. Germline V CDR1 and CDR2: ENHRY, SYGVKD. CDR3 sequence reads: CAIRGTGINEQYF. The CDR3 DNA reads TGTGCCATCAGGGGGACAGGGATCAACGAGCAGTACTTC.

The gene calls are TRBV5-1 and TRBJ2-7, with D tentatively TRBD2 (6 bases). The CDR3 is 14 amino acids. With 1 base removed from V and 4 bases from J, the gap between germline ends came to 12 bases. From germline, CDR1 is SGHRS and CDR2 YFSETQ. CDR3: CASSLSGTQYEQYF. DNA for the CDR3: TGCGCCAGCAGCTTGTCAGGGACTCAGTACGAGCAGTACTTC.

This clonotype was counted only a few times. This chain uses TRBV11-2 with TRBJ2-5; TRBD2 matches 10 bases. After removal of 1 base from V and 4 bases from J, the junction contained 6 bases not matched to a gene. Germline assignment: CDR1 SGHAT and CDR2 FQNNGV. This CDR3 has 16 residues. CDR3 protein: CASSLGASGSRETQYF. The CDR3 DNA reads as TGTGCCAGCAGCTTAGGGGCTAGCGGGAGTCGAGAGACCCAGTACTTC.

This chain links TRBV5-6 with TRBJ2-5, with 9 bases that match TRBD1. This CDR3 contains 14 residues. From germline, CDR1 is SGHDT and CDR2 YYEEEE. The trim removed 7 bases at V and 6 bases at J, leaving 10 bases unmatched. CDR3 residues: CASQPGQGWKTQYF. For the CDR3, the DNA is TGTGCCAGCCAGCCGGGACAGGGATGGAAGACCCAGTACTTC. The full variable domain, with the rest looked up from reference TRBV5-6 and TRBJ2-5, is DAGVTQSPTHLIKTRGQQVTLRCSPKSGHDTVSWYQQALGQGPQFIFQYYEEEERQRGNFPDRFSGHQFPNYSSELNVNALLLGDSALYLCASQPGQGWKTQYFGPGTRLLVL.